The T cell receptor (beta chain) described here comes from a study of long-term antiretroviral therapy in people with HIV. Looked up from germline, CDR1 is MNHEY and CDR2 is SVGAGI. This CDR3 has 13 amino acids. The V gene lost 5 bases and the J gene lost 6 bases, with 8 bases spanning the gap. With survey level as its setting, the immunoSEQ assay was v3.0. Using immunoSEQ multiplex PCR, the repertoire was profiled, and TCRdb retains in-frame clones only, with some absent. The sample records 34,000 or so clones, over 85% being singletons. Study results and caveats: HIV repertoire CDR3 lengths ranged less widely than those of controls.

At least two post-ART and at least one pre-ART PBMC sample were available for each donor. Every single participant having HIV got treatment inside the United States. Specimens carried roughly 0.9-10 million cryopreserved PBMC before DNA extraction. Notes on this clone: The antigen is not known.

The input for sequencing was unsorted PBMCs, taken approximately 5 years after starting antiretroviral therapy. The J gene is TRBJ2-6, the V gene TRBV6-5; no firm D call. The sequence derives from a woman between 50 and 59 years old with HIV. The CDR3 DNA sequence: TGTGCCAGCAGTGGCTTTGAGGCCAACGTCCTGACTTTC. Amino acid sequence: CASSGFEANVLTF.